This TCR beta chain is drawn from a study of cytotoxic CD8 clonotypes in ibrutinib-treated CLL. This table comes from immunoSEQ multiplex PCR, and its TCRdb copy is limited to in-frame clones, with some not included. The sample contains 97,000 or so clones, 70% to 80% of which appear only once. The V gene lost 3 bases and the J gene lost 1 base, with 10 bases spanning the gap. Germline CDR1 and CDR2: SGHVS and FQNEAQ. The CDR3 extends over 14 amino acids. The sample in question was PBMCs, obtained after 12 months of ibrutinib treatment. This chain uses TRBV7-8 with TRBJ2-7; the D gene could be TRBD1 or TRBD2 (5 bases each). The receptor was isolated from a human donor with chronic lymphocytic leukemia. For the CDR3, the DNA is TGTGCCAGCAGCTTCCGGGGCCGTTCCTACGAGCAGTACTTC. Amino acids: CASSFRGRSYEQYF.